The clone carrying this T cell receptor (beta chain) was observed a single time. Its antigen is unknown. The source of the sample is a study of post-analysis software for immune sequencing data. On the study more broadly: As for disease course, relapsing-remitting, secondary progressive and progressive-relapsing multiple sclerosis were all included. Whole-study findings and limits: Those with multiple sclerosis, the patient group, showed significantly lower normalized Chao1 diversity than controls. Patients showed TRBV5-6, TRBV5-1 and TRBV20-1 among a handful of TRBV segments more frequent than in controls.

Presence of unique molecular identifiers characterized the TCR beta cDNA libraries. Out of roughly 0.85 to 11 million T cells, 470,000 or so cDNA molecules were generated. One entry per CDR3 protein, called by TCRdb with MiXCR from the PCR reads. The repertoire holds roughly 870,000 distinct CDR3 sequences, with roughly 50% as singletons. CDR3 length: 15 amino acids. The trim removed 7 bases at V and 1 base at J, leaving 11 bases unmatched. Germline CDR1 SQVTM, CDR2 ANQGSEA. Material for sequencing was blood. The TCR was taken from a girl between 10 and 17 years old with multiple sclerosis. The chain is built from TRBV29-1 and TRBJ1-2; 8 bases fit TRBD1. CDR3 amino acids: CSAGKGTGINYGYTF. DNA for the CDR3: TGCAGCGCCGGGAAAGGGACAGGAATTAACTATGGCTACACCTTC. Complete variable domain (other parts from reference TRBV29-1 and TRBJ1-2): SAVISQKPSRDICQRGTSLTIQCQVDSQVTMMFWYRQQPGQSLTLIATANQGSEATYESGFVIDKFPISRPNLTFSTLTVSNMSPEDSSIYLCSAGKGTGINYGYTFGSGTRLTVV.